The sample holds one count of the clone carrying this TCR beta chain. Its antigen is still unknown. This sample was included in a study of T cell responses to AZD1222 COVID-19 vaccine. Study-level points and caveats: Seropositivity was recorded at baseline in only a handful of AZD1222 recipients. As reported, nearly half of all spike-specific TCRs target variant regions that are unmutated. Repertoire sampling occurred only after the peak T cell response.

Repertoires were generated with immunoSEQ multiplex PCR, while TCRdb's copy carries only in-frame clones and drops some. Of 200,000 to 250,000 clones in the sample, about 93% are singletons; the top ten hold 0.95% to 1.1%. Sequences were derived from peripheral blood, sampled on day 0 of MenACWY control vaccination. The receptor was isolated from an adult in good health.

The CDR3 DNA reads as TGCGCCAGCAGTCACAGGGGGGAAGCTTTCTTT. Amino acid sequence: CASSHRGEAFF. This chain joins TRBV10-2 and TRBJ1-1; TRBD1 aligns across 8 bases. Losses at the gene ends were 5 bases for V and 8 bases for J; bases not matched to a gene: 1. The CDR3 is 11 amino acids. Germline loops: CDR1 WSHSY, CDR2 SAAADI.